Listed here are 28 T cell receptor beta chains from one sample, sequenced in a study of CD8 T cells in ankylosing spondylitis. Study outcomes and limitations: A TCR beta motif of about eight highly homologous variants seemed to mark ankylosing spondylitis blood.

Antigens for these TCRs are unknown. TCRdb redid the calling of the 5' RACE reads with MiXCR, one entry per CDR3 protein. Here the sample spans roughly 700,000 distinct CDR3 sequences, roughly 19% being singletons. Sequencing was performed on blood, either unsorted or a sorted T cell fraction (not recorded which). These receptors all stem from a male donor with ankylosing spondylitis.

This clonotype occurred a few times. The V call is TRBV28, the J call TRBJ2-7; D unresolved. V was shortened by 7 bases and J by 3 bases, with 16 bases between the two germline ends. The V gene's germline CDR1 is MDHEN and CDR2 SYDVKM. CDR3 size: 14 residues. In DNA form, the CDR3 reads TGTGCCAGCACCACAGACCCTAACGACTACGAGCAGTACTTC. Translation: CASTTDPNDYEQYF.

This clonotype was counted a few times. The chain uses TRBV27 and TRBJ2-3, with TRBD2 as a possible D gene (5 bases). The length of the CDR3 is 14 residues. V was trimmed by 2 bases and J by 0 bases, leaving 6 bases between them. Germline V gene lookup returns CDR1 MNHEY and CDR2 SMNVEV (reference sequence). CDR3 sequence reads: CASSLQRSTDTQYF. As DNA, the CDR3 is TGTGCCAGCAGTTTACAGCGGAGCACAGATACGCAGTATTTT.

The V gene is TRBV20-1, the J gene TRBJ2-5; 11 bases align to TRBD1. This CDR3 spans 15 amino acids. Germline-derived CDR1 and CDR2 are DFQATT and SNEGSKA (reference sequence). Unmatched junction bases numbered 5, after V lost 4 bases and J lost 1 base. The CDR3 loop reads CSATAGTGGQETQYF. The CDR3 region has the DNA TGCAGTGCTACCGCCGGGACAGGGGGCCAAGAGACCCAGTACTTC.

The chain has TRBV4-1 and TRBJ2-1; weak D call: TRBD1 (6 bases). The CDR3 consists of 14 residues. Deletions cut 1 base from V and 8 bases from J, with 12 bases between. Germline CDR1 MGHRA, CDR2 YSYEKL. In DNA, the CDR3 is TGCGCCAGCAGCCAAGTAGCAGGGGATGATGAGCAGTTCTTC. As protein: CASSQVAGDDEQFF.

There are many counts of this clonotype. This sequence joins TRBV11-2 and TRBJ2-5, with D uncertain. CDR1 is SGHAT, CDR2 FQNNGV, per germline. This CDR3 contains 10 residues. V lost 2 bases, J lost 6 bases, and 1 base lay in between. The CDR3 here is CASSLKTQYF. CDR3 coding DNA: TGTGCCAGCAGCTTAAAGACCCAGTACTTC.

This clonotype was picked up a small number of times. A read error may produce the germline difference seen at one junction end. This chain joins TRBV3-1 and TRBJ2-7, with D maybe TRBD1 (5 bases). This CDR3 contains 13 residues. The germline V gene has CDR1 LGHDT and CDR2 YNNKEL (reference sequence). The DNA for the CDR3 is TGTGCCAGCAGACAAGGGGTTACCTACGAGCAGTACTTC. This encodes CASRQGVTYEQYF.

This clonotype showed up just a few times. The chain uses TRBV6-2 or TRBV6-3 and TRBJ2-3; D is unresolved. This CDR3 region has 15 residues. Germline V gene sequence: CDR1 MNHEY, CDR2 SVGEGT. V was trimmed by 0 bases and J by 5 bases, leaving 12 bases between them. The CDR3 loop reads CASSYSSLWEDTQYF. DNA for the CDR3: TGTGCCAGCAGTTACTCGAGTCTATGGGAAGATACGCAGTATTTT.

This clonotype has more than one count but fewer than ten. The chain combines TRBV7-9 with TRBJ2-5; 9 positions match TRBD1. Germline values: CDR1 SEHNR, CDR2 FQNEAQ (reference sequence). The junction had 5 bases not matched to a gene; V was cut back by 4 bases and J by 5 bases. The CDR3 consists of 14 residues. The CDR3 sequence is CASSSNRGQETQYF. CDR3 DNA sequence: TGTGCCAGCAGCTCAAACAGGGGGCAGGAGACCCAGTACTTC.

This clonotype has just a few counts. This chain links TRBV2 with TRBJ2-1, with 13 positions matching TRBD2. Germline values: CDR1 SNHLY, CDR2 FYNNEI. J gave up 6 bases and V 4 bases, and 3 bases lay outside the gene matches. This CDR3 contains 15 residues. The DNA of the CDR3 is TGTGCCAGCAGTGGGACTAGCGGGAGAACCAATGAGCAGTTCTTC. Amino acids: CASSGTSGRTNEQFF.

V gene TRBV9 combines with J gene TRBJ2-5, with D tentatively TRBD2 (7 bases). V lost 7 bases and J lost 3, with 13 bases in between. Germline-derived CDR1 and CDR2 are SGDLS and YYNGEE. This CDR3 comprises 13 residues. The CDR3 reads CASGRGIKETQYF. For the CDR3, the DNA is TGTGCCAGCGGGAGGGGGATAAAAGAGACCCAGTACTTC. Complete variable domain (other parts from reference TRBV9 and TRBJ2-5): DSGVTQTPKHLITATGQRVTLRCSPRSGDLSVYWYQQSLDQGLQFLIQYYNGEERAKGNILERFSAQQFPDLHSELNLSSLELGDSALYFCASGRGIKETQYFGPGTRLLVL.

The chain employs TRBV30 and TRBJ2-7; a weak D match, TRBD2 (6 bases). The CDR3 sequence is 13 residues long. Germline assignment: CDR1 GTSNPN and CDR2 SVGIG (reference sequence). V was cut by 3 bases and J by 2 bases, with 11 bases left in between. The CDR3 sequence is CAWSGGLTYEQYF. The CDR3 bases are TGTGCCTGGAGCGGAGGGCTTACCTACGAGCAGTACTTC.

In this sample, this clonotype turned up many times. The gene calls are TRBV12-3 or TRBV12-4 and TRBJ2-1; 7 nucleotides align to TRBD1. With 4 bases clipped from V and 6 bases from J, the junction kept 15 bases outside the gene matches. The CDR3 covers 17 residues. The CDR3 bases are TGTGCCAGCAGTTCGTGGGCAGAGAACAGGGGTGGCAATGAGCAGTTCTTC. This sequence encodes CASSSWAENRGGNEQFF.

The chain employs TRBV20-1 and TRBJ2-1, with D perhaps TRBD2 (6 bases). The end of the DNA fits TRBJ2-7 better, so the J call may be wrong. CDR1 and CDR2 from the germline V gene are DFQATT and SNEGSKA (reference sequence). The CDR3 is 15 residues long. DNA of the CDR3: TGCAGTGCTAGAGATGGCGGGGCTCCGGCCAATGAGCAGTACTTC. Amino acid sequence: CSARDGGAPANEQYF.

The gene calls are TRBV7-9 and TRBJ2-1; D might be TRBD2 (6 bases). The CDR3 has 14 amino acids. CDR1 is SEHNR and CDR2 is FQNEAQ in the germline V gene (reference sequence). With 4 bases removed from V and 5 bases from J, the gap between germline ends came to 12 bases. The CDR3 DNA sequence: TGTGCCAGCAGCTCCAGGGACTCTGACAATGAGCAGTTCTTC. The encoded protein is CASSSRDSDNEQFF.

The chain employs TRBV6-5 and TRBJ1-2, with D unclear. The germline V gene has CDR1 MNHEY and CDR2 SVGAGI. The CDR3 loop spans 12 amino acids. Trimming shortened V by 5 bases and J by 8 bases, and 12 bases separated the two germline ends. The CDR3 sequence is CASSPGRRGYTF. The CDR3 coding sequence is TGTGCCAGCAGTCCGGGGAGGCGCGGCTACACCTTC.

CDR3 sequence reads: CASARVVLSELFF. The CDR3 DNA reads TGTGCCAGCGCCCGGGTGGTCCTTTCGGAGCTGTTTTTT. The J gene is TRBJ2-2, the V gene TRBV12-3 or TRBV12-4; D not resolved. CDR3 length: 13 amino acids. Trimming removed 8 bases at V and 10 bases at J, with 17 bases between.

The V and J genes are TRBV12-3 or TRBV12-4 and TRBJ2-7; D uncertain. This CDR3 has 12 amino acids. V lost 5 bases, J lost 6 bases, and 11 bases lay in between. The CDR3 nucleotides are TGTGCCAGCAGTCCCTCGGGCCCCGAGCAGTACTTC. Encoded protein: CASSPSGPEQYF.

The chain is built from TRBV11-2 and TRBJ2-1; D tentatively fits TRBD1 or TRBD2 (6 bases each). Germline V CDR1 and CDR2: SGHAT, FQNNGV. The V gene lost 1 base and the J gene lost 6 bases, with 10 bases spanning the gap. This CDR3 comprises 14 residues. CDR3 nucleotides: TGTGCCAGCAGCTTAGCGGGGGCGGTCAATGAGCAGTTCTTC. Protein: CASSLAGAVNEQFF.

The chain is built from TRBV12-3 or TRBV12-4 and TRBJ1-6; D is perhaps TRBD1 (5 bases). CDR3 length: 15 amino acids. Trimming cost V 5 bases and J 10 bases, with 18 bases left between them. The CDR3 loop is CASSGLGGGNSPLHF. The CDR3 DNA sequence: TGTGCCAGCAGTGGCCTCGGGGGGGGAAACTCACCCCTCCACTTT.

This clonotype was detected only a few times. V gene TRBV7-9 combines with J gene TRBJ2-3, with D maybe TRBD2 (6 bases). The V end was cut by 4 bases, the J end by 0 bases, with 14 bases between. Germline CDR1 reads SEHNR; CDR2 reads FQNEAQ (reference sequence). There are 16 residues in the CDR3. CDR3 in amino acids: CASSSPRRGSTDTQYF. The CDR3 nucleotides read TGTGCCAGCAGCTCCCCCCGGCGGGGAAGCACAGATACGCAGTATTTT.

There are a few counts of this clonotype. The V call is TRBV29-1, the J call TRBJ2-1; D uncertain. There are 16 residues in the CDR3. With 5 bases removed from V and 0 bases from J, the gap between germline ends came to 17 bases. Germline lookup yields CDR1 SQVTM and CDR2 ANQGSEA. The CDR3 loop reads CSVTSGQTSSYNEQFF. The DNA for the CDR3 is TGCAGCGTTACTTCGGGTCAGACAAGCTCCTACAATGAGCAGTTCTTC.

Many counts were recorded for this clonotype. This chain connects TRBV4-1 to TRBJ2-7, with 15 bases fitting TRBD2. The V segment lost 4 bases and the J segment 0 bases; nucleotides outside the gene matches: 7. Germline-derived CDR1 and CDR2 are MGHRA and YSYEKL. The CDR3 is 18 residues long. CDR3 nucleotides: TGCGCCAGCAGCCCCGGGGGACTAGCGGGGGGTAGCTCCTACGAGCAGTACTTC. It translates to CASSPGGLAGGSSYEQYF.

There are a few counts of this clonotype. The rearrangement uses TRBV9 and TRBJ2-1; TRBD2 agrees at 9 bases. The J segment lost 7 bases and the V segment lost 4 bases, leaving 9 bases of the junction unmatched. This CDR3 is 15 amino acids long. Per germline, CDR1 SGDLS and CDR2 YYNGEE. CDR3 nucleotide sequence: TGTGCCAGCAGCTCCGCGGGGGGGGGTGAGAATGAGCAGTTCTTC. Its translation is CASSSAGGGENEQFF.

The chain is built from TRBV3-1 and TRBJ1-2; weak D call: TRBD1 (5 bases). The CDR3 runs to 17 residues. Germline CDR1 and CDR2: LGHDT and YNNKEL (reference sequence). Trimming stripped 4 bases from V and 4 bases from J, with 22 bases between. CDR3 amino acids: CASSPSPGYRSRYGYTF. In nucleotides, the CDR3 is TGTGCCAGCAGCCCCTCGCCTGGGTACAGGTCCCGCTATGGCTACACCTTC.

The rearrangement links TRBV5-1 to TRBJ2-1; D unresolved. The CDR3 covers 14 residues. Germline assignment: CDR1 SGHRS and CDR2 YFSETQ. V lost 1 base and J 1 base, leaving 6 bases between the germline ends. The CDR3 DNA reads as TGCGCCAGCAGCTTGCCCGAATCCTACAATGAGCAGTTCTTC. Its protein product is CASSLPESYNEQFF.

This clonotype was seen a few times. The chain is built from TRBV12-3 or TRBV12-4 and TRBJ2-5; perhaps TRBD2 as D (5 bases). Trimming left V 5 bases short and J 4 bases short, with 14 bases between. This CDR3 spans 14 amino acids. Here the CDR3 DNA reads TGTGCCAGCAGTAAATCTCGGGGATCAGAGACCCAGTACTTC. Protein: CASSKSRGSETQYF.

This chain joins TRBV28 and TRBJ1-5, with 8 positions matching TRBD1. Per the germline V gene, CDR1 is MDHEN and CDR2 is SYDVKM. The CDR3 has 14 residues. V was pared by 9 bases and J by 6 bases, with 10 bases of the junction left unmatched. Here the CDR3 reads CASTTGDRSQPQHF. Here the CDR3 DNA reads TGTGCCAGTACTACGGGGGACAGGAGTCAGCCCCAGCATTTT. Supplemented by reference TRBV28 and TRBJ1-5, the full variable domain reads DVKVTQSSRYLVKRTGEKVFLECVQDMDHENMFWYRQDPGLGLRLIYFSYDVKMKEKGDIPEGYSVSREKKERFSLILESASTNQTSMYLCASTTGDRSQPQHFGDGTRLSIL.

The chain is built from TRBV6-1 and TRBJ1-1; TRBD1 matches 7 bases. Trimming at V came to 11 bases and at J to 3 bases, leaving 12 bases not matched to a gene. Germline V gene lookup returns CDR1 MNHNS and CDR2 SASEGT. The CDR3 has 14 amino acids. CDR3 sequence reads: CAADALQGYTEAFF. The CDR3 nucleotides are TGTGCCGCAGACGCACTACAGGGGTACACTGAAGCTTTCTTT.